This entry describes one T cell receptor beta chain. Its antigen remains unknown. This entry comes from a study of pediatric ulcerative colitis. Overall study findings and caveats: Blood-rectal clonal overlap within each person was significantly higher in ulcerative colitis patients than controls. Repertoires came from total lymphocyte DNA, so rare subsets like regulatory T cells may be missed.

CDR1 is GTSNPN, CDR2 SVGIG, per germline (reference sequence). V was pared by 1 base and J by 7 bases, with 14 bases between. The CDR3 consists of 14 residues. Each sample received Survey-level depth of up to 500,000 reads. This table comes from immunoSEQ multiplex PCR, and its TCRdb copy is limited to in-frame clones, with some not included. The sample has about 60,000 clones; about 87% are singletons. The blood sample was taken during the colonoscopy visit. The sequence came from a boy between 5 and 17 years old who was a control in a study of pediatric ulcerative colitis. The sequenced material came from blood. The genes are TRBV30 and TRBJ1-5; D ambiguous. The CDR3 here is CAWSGDAIRQPQHF. The CDR3 nucleotides read TGTGCCTGGAGTGGAGACGCTATCAGACAGCCCCAGCATTTT.